These 27 T cell receptor beta chains came from one sample sequenced in a study of blood T cell repertoires in COVID-19. Measured with immunoSEQ multiplex PCR; TCRdb has only the in-frame clones, and not every one. The sample holds 150,000 to 200,000 clones; roughly 79% are singletons and the top ten take 10% to 15%. The material sequenced was peripheral blood. These TCRs come from a woman older than 75 with COVID-19, enrolled during active disease.

The chain employs TRBV11-1 and TRBJ1-5, with D unresolved. The germline V gene has CDR1 SGHAT and CDR2 FQDESV (reference sequence). The CDR3 length is 13 residues. V gave up 5 bases and J gave up 6 bases, with 11 bases separating them. This CDR3 reads CASSIARGQPQHF. CDR3 DNA: TGTGCCAGCAGCATTGCCCGGGGTCAGCCCCAGCATTTT.

The genes are TRBV15 and TRBJ1-4; no firm D call. Germline CDR1 reads LNHNV; CDR2 reads YYDKDF (reference sequence). The CDR3 covers 21 residues. Trimming took 1 base from V and 0 from J, leaving 24 bases between them. CDR3 loop: CATSRGPPETFFWATNEKLFF. In DNA form, the CDR3 reads TGTGCCACCAGCAGAGGACCCCCGGAGACCTTTTTCTGGGCAACTAATGAAAAACTGTTTTTT.

The rearrangement uses TRBV21-1 and TRBJ2-5; TRBD1 is taken as the D call from the table, unchecked against the DNA. TRBV21-1 is termed a pseudogene. The CDR3 loop spans 16 amino acids. CDR3 sequence reads: CASSKGERQGQETQYF. CDR3 nucleotide sequence: TGTGCCAGCAGCAAAGGGGAACGGCAGGGGCAAGAGACCCAGTACTTC.

The chain couples TRBV30 to TRBJ2-1; D may be TRBD2 (5 bases). The germline gives CDR1 GTSNPN, CDR2 SVGIG (reference sequence). V lost 3 bases to trimming and J lost 0 bases, with 6 bases between them. The CDR3 runs 13 residues. The DNA for the CDR3 is TGTGCCTGGAGCGGGGACTCCTACAATGAGCAGTTCTTC. Amino acid sequence: CAWSGDSYNEQFF.

V and J are TRBV5-1 and TRBJ1-5, with a tentative D call TRBD1 (6 bases). The V gene's germline CDR1 is SGHRS and CDR2 YFSETQ. Trimming pared 1 base from V and 2 bases from J, leaving 16 bases between. The CDR3 runs 17 residues. CDR3 sequence (DNA): TGCGCCAGCAGCTTGTACCCAGGGGCGGTTGGCAATCAGCCCCAGCATTTT. This encodes CASSLYPGAVGNQPQHF.

The V call is TRBV19, the J call TRBJ1-2, with D maybe TRBD1 (5 bases). The germline CDR1 and CDR2 sequences are LNHDA and SQIVND (reference sequence). The CDR3 consists of 14 residues. Trimming removed 5 bases at V and 2 bases at J, with 12 bases between. This CDR3 reads CASSLGTVNYGYTF. The CDR3 nucleotides read TGTGCCAGTAGTCTGGGGACTGTGAACTATGGCTACACCTTC.

The chain links TRBV2 to TRBJ2-1, with D possibly being TRBD1 (6 bases). The CDR3 sequence is 12 residues long. V shed 5 bases and J shed 8 bases, with 10 bases lying between them. Germline CDR1 reads SNHLY; CDR2 reads FYNNEI. The CDR3 bases are TGTGCCAGCAGTCCCACAGGGTATGAGCAGTTCTTC. It yields the protein CASSPTGYEQFF.

In its sample, this clone was seen once. The V and J genes are TRBV28 and TRBJ2-1; 8 bases match TRBD2. The V segment lost 10 bases and the J segment 4 bases; nucleotides outside the gene matches: 6. CDR3 size: 13 residues. CDR1 and CDR2 from the germline V gene are MDHEN and SYDVKM. DNA of the CDR3: TGTGCCAACCGACTAGCGCTATACAATGAGCAGTTCTTC. This translates into CANRLALYNEQFF.

The rearrangement joins TRBV6-5 to TRBJ1-1, with D unclear. The CDR3 length is 15 residues. CDR1 is MNHEY, CDR2 SVGAGI, per germline. V lost 0 bases and J lost 3, with 11 bases in between. CDR3 nucleotide sequence: TGTGCCAGCAGTTACTCGTGGCAGGAGGACACTGAAGCTTTCTTT. This sequence encodes CASSYSWQEDTEAFF.

The chain uses TRBV27 and TRBJ2-1, with D tentatively TRBD1 (5 bases). From germline, CDR1 is MNHEY and CDR2 SMNVEV (reference sequence). The V and J ends lost 5 bases and 6 bases respectively, with 20 bases between them. The CDR3 is 16 residues long. CDR3 nucleotides: TGTGCCAGCAGTATGCCACAGGTTGTCACGCTCAATGAGCAGTTCTTC. It specifies CASSMPQVVTLNEQFF.

The chain joins TRBV5-4 to TRBJ2-1; TRBD2 might be the D (5 bases). This CDR3 has 13 residues. V was pared by 0 bases and J by 10 bases, with 11 bases between. Germline V gene data show CDR1 as SGHNT and CDR2 as YYREEE (reference sequence). The CDR3 reads CASSLERAGEQFF. The CDR3 DNA reads as TGTGCCAGCAGCTTGGAGAGGGCAGGAGAGCAGTTCTTC.

This chain uses TRBV25-1 with TRBJ1-2; D not resolved. Germline-derived CDR1 and CDR2 are MGHDK and SYGVNS. V lost 6 bases and J 1 base, leaving 15 bases between the germline ends. The CDR3 is made up of 15 amino acids. The CDR3 DNA reads as TGTGCCAGCAGCGATAACAGCCACCTTAACTATGGCTACACCTTC. Residues: CASSDNSHLNYGYTF.

CDR3 nucleotide sequence: TGTGCCAGCAGCTCCTCGGGGGAGCCCTACTATGGCTACACCTTC. This encodes CASSSSGEPYYGYTF. V gene TRBV13 combines with J gene TRBJ1-2; D is perhaps TRBD1 (5 bases). The CDR3 is 15 residues long. Per the germline V gene, CDR1 is PRHDT and CDR2 is FYEKMQ (reference sequence). Trimming removed 4 bases at V and 3 bases at J, with 15 bases between.

The chain employs TRBV7-6 and TRBJ1-1, with D possibly matching TRBD1 (6 bases). Per the germline V gene, CDR1 is SGHVS and CDR2 is FNYEAQ. Between the trimmed V and J ends, which lost 6 bases and 4 bases, there was a span of 12 bases. The CDR3 runs to 13 residues. The CDR3 DNA sequence: TGTGCCAGCAGACTGGGGGCTGGCACTGAAGCTTTCTTT. Protein product: CASRLGAGTEAFF.

The V call is TRBV7-8, the J call TRBJ1-1; unclear D gene. The CDR3 length is 14 residues. Germline loops: CDR1 SGHVS, CDR2 FQNEAQ. V lost 5 bases and J 7 bases, leaving 17 bases between the germline ends. CDR3 loop: CASSPSQWTSEAFF. CDR3 sequence (DNA): TGTGCCAGCAGCCCATCCCAGTGGACTAGTGAAGCTTTCTTT.

This rearrangement joins TRBV7-2 to TRBJ2-7, with TRBD1 as a possible D gene (5 bases). The V and J ends lost 1 base and 4 bases respectively, with 14 bases between them. CDR1 is SGHTA and CDR2 is FQGNSA in the germline V gene. The CDR3 consists of 15 residues. CDR3 amino acids: CASSLERGRAYEQYF. CDR3 sequence (DNA): TGTGCCAGCAGCTTAGAAAGGGGCAGGGCATACGAGCAGTACTTC.

The CDR3 bases are TGTGCCAGCAGCTGGGGACTAGCGGGAGGAATTATGGAGCAGTACTTC. Its translation is CASSWGLAGGIMEQYF. This rearrangement joins TRBV3-1 (or the pseudogene TRBV3-2) to TRBJ2-7; TRBD2 matches at 15 bases. V gave up 5 bases and J gave up 7 bases; unmatched junction bases: 9. Germline V lookup: CDR1 LGHDT, CDR2 YNNKEL (reference sequence). The CDR3 covers 16 residues.

This clone occurred once. The chain recombines TRBV2 with TRBJ1-2, with D uncertain. Per the germline V gene, CDR1 is SNHLY and CDR2 is FYNNEI. This CDR3 region has 12 residues. V dropped 3 bases and J dropped 5 bases, with 7 bases sitting between them. The CDR3: CASSDRPYGYTF. The CDR3 DNA reads TGTGCCAGCAGTGACAGGCCTTATGGCTACACCTTC.

This clone was found a few times. The CDR3 loop reads CASSPNYDAYSNQPQHF. The DNA for the CDR3 is TGTGCCAGCTCACCCAACTATGACGCGTATAGCAATCAGCCCCAGCATTTT. This sequence joins TRBV18 and TRBJ1-5; D not resolved. Germline V CDR1 and CDR2: KGHSH, LQKENI. This CDR3 has 17 residues. V was clipped by 3 bases and J by 0 bases, with 15 bases between them.

This sequence joins TRBV19 and TRBJ1-5, with 8 bases lining up with TRBD1. The CDR3 length is 15 residues. CDR1 and CDR2 from the germline V gene are LNHDA and SQIVND (reference sequence). The ends lost 4 bases at V and 2 bases at J; junction bases unmatched: 4. The CDR3, as DNA: TGTGCCAGTAGTACCGACAGGGGAGGCAATCAGCCCCAGCATTTT. Amino acid sequence: CASSTDRGGNQPQHF.

This clone was counted only a few times. V usage is TRBV28 and J usage is TRBJ2-6, with TRBD2 identical over 11 bases. CDR3 length: 17 residues. Germline V gene data show CDR1 as MDHEN and CDR2 as SYDVKM. V lost 2 bases, J lost 3 bases, and 3 bases stayed unmatched. The CDR3 sequence is CASSLTSGSGGANVLTF. CDR3 sequence (DNA): TGTGCCAGCAGTTTAACTAGCGGGAGCGGTGGGGCCAACGTCCTGACTTTC.

V is TRBV6-5 and J is TRBJ1-1; D not resolved. This CDR3 comprises 14 residues. The germline gives CDR1 MNHEY, CDR2 SVGAGI. V shed 2 bases and J shed 5 bases, with 12 bases lying between them. DNA of the CDR3: TGTGCCAGCAGTTACGATAGCCTTTCGACTGAAGCTTTCTTT. Amino acid sequence: CASSYDSLSTEAFF.

The chain links TRBV6-1 to TRBJ1-1; D perhaps matches TRBD1 (5 bases). The V end lost 3 bases, the J end lost 1 base, and 12 bases lay between the germline ends. The CDR3 has 15 amino acids. Germline-derived CDR1 and CDR2 are MNHNS and SASEGT. The CDR3 here is CASSDDSRGNTEAFF. The CDR3 DNA reads as TGTGCCAGCAGTGACGACAGTAGGGGGAACACTGAAGCTTTCTTT.

V and J are TRBV19 and TRBJ1-3, with D perhaps TRBD1 (5 bases). The CDR3 loop spans 13 amino acids. Germline assignment: CDR1 LNHDA and CDR2 SQIVND (reference sequence). The ends were cut back, 8 bases at V and 1 base at J, with 9 bases in the middle. CDR3 nucleotide sequence: TGTGCCAGTGGCGGGGCGTCTGGAAACACCATATATTTT. It yields the protein CASGGASGNTIYF.

The V and J genes are TRBV2 and TRBJ1-1; D perhaps matches TRBD1 (6 bases). Germline values: CDR1 SNHLY, CDR2 FYNNEI. Trimming stripped 4 bases from V and 1 base from J, with 10 bases between. The CDR3 is 14 residues long. The CDR3 DNA reads TGTGCCAGCAGTGCCTACAGGGAGAACACTGAAGCTTTCTTT. Its translation is CASSAYRENTEAFF.

The chain recombines TRBV4-3 with TRBJ2-7; 8 bases line up with TRBD2. The length of the CDR3 is 15 residues. Germline V gene lookup returns CDR1 LGHNA and CDR2 YSLEER. J was trimmed by 8 bases and V by 0 bases; bases with no gene match: 9. The CDR3 sequence: CASSQDLAGRAQQYF. In DNA form, the CDR3 reads TGCGCCAGCAGCCAAGATTTAGCCGGGAGGGCCCAGCAGTACTTC.

The chain uses TRBV7-2 and TRBJ1-2; 12 bases map to TRBD1. The length of the CDR3 is 14 residues. The V and J ends lost 3 bases and 8 bases, in that order; junction bases with no gene match: 4. Germline lookup yields CDR1 SGHTA and CDR2 FQGNSA. CDR3 amino acids: CASSFAGTGGGYTF. The CDR3 DNA reads as TGTGCCAGCAGCTTCGCCGGGACAGGGGGCGGCTACACCTTC.